This is a list of T cell receptor beta chains from one sample in a study of a mutant IDH1 vaccine in newly diagnosed glioma. Antigen specificity for these receptors is unknown. Produced via immunoSEQ multiplex PCR; TCRdb's table is partial and in-frame only. The sample carries roughly 36,000 clones, approximately 87% recorded once. The sample here was PBMCs, taken from a glioma patient whose treatment included an IDH1 peptide vaccine. The receptors stem from a man aged 35 to 55 with glioma. Each CDR3 is given without its conserved first and last residue. Each record gives: V gene, D gene, J gene, CDR3 protein. A D gene is named only where the DNA matches it firmly.

TRBV28	-	TRBJ1-2	ASSFSEENGYT
TRBV27	TRBD2	TRBJ2-3	ASSSGTSGPSTDTQY
TRBV5-1	-	TRBJ1-1	ASSPQGGPALGTEAF
TRBV5-1	-	TRBJ1-1	ASSPSGGMNTEAF
TRBV6-5	-	TRBJ2-3	ASSAKLESDTQY
TRBV5-4	-	TRBJ2-4	ASSSPPGSIQY
TRBV7-9	TRBD2	TRBJ2-3	ASSSYIAGRTDTQY
TRBV29-1	-	TRBJ2-5	SVEILPVQETQY
TRBV28	TRBD2	TRBJ2-7	ASLKREPPYEQY
TRBV7-9	TRBD1	TRBJ2-3	ASSAGQGESDTQY
TRBV28	-	TRBJ2-2	ASRLAVWGRNTGELF
TRBV30	-	TRBJ1-2	AWSVQWATSNGYT
TRBV5-6	-	TRBJ2-3	ASSLSGSTDTQY
TRBV7-2	-	TRBJ1-1	ASSLRVFTEAF
TRBV15	-	TRBJ1-1	ATSSSPGRHGAF
TRBV18	-	TRBJ2-3	ASSPAIGGPGDTQY
TRBV30	-	TRBJ2-1	AWIPGAGNEQF
TRBV5-1	-	TRBJ2-5	ASNLRPQETQY
TRBV6-1	-	TRBJ1-4	ASSDRSGTNEKLF
TRBV19	-	TRBJ2-2	ASRGRTDAGELF
TRBV18	-	TRBJ2-5	ASSPQGGAGTQY
TRBV4-1	-	TRBJ1-2	ASSQDAELYGYT
TRBV5-4	-	TRBJ2-2	ASSLKNSRTGELF
TRBV9	-	TRBJ1-5	ASSVDRDQPQH
TRBV7-2	-	TRBJ1-1	ASSWSSRDTEAF
TRBV5-6	-	TRBJ1-1	ASNFYRSSTEAF
TRBV7-9	-	TRBJ1-1	ASSLGGPMNTEAF
TRBV6-6	TRBD1	TRBJ1-3	ASTGGHSGNTIY
TRBV6-1	-	TRBJ1-2	ASSEVAGSNYGYT
TRBV15	TRBD1	TRBJ1-2	ATSRGVEGASGYT
TRBV19	-	TRBJ2-1	ASSRERGYEQF
TRBV2	-	TRBJ1-2	ASSGGTNYGYT
TRBV6-1	TRBD1	TRBJ1-3	ASARGTLLGNTIY
TRBV10-2	-	TRBJ2-3	ASSVASLRGPSTDTQY
TRBV2	-	TRBJ2-1	ASGVPTTMGNEQF
TRBV15	-	TRBJ2-5	ATSSRTIGGETQY
TRBV7-2	TRBD2	TRBJ2-1	ASSPNTGLAGAVQF
TRBV18	-	TRBJ1-2	ASSPYPSGYGYT
TRBV7-2	-	TRBJ2-2	ASSLDGDPNTGELF
TRBV13	-	TRBJ1-6	ASSLGPYLH
TRBV2	-	TRBJ2-7	ASSVRLTTYEQY
TRBV6-1	-	TRBJ1-5	ASSRSYDQPQH